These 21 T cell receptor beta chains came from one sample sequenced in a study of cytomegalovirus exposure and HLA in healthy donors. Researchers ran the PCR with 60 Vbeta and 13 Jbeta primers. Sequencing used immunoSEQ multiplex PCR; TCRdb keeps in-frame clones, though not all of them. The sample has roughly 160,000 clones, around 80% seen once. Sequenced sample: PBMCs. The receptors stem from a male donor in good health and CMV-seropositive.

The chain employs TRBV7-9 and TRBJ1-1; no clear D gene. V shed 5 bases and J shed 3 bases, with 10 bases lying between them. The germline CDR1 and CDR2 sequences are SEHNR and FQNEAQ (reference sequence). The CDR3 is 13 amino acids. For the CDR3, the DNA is TGTGCCAGCAGCCGCGGCGGGTACACTGAAGCTTTCTTT. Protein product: CASSRGGYTEAFF.

The CDR3 DNA reads as TGTGCCTGGAGTGGAGCTCGAGGGATCTCTGAAGCTTTCTTT. It codes for CAWSGARGISEAFF. J is TRBJ1-1 and V is TRBV30; D uncertain. CDR3 length equals 14 residues. Germline-derived CDR1 and CDR2 are GTSNPN and SVGIG (reference sequence). V was cut by 1 base and J by 6 bases, with 15 bases left in between.

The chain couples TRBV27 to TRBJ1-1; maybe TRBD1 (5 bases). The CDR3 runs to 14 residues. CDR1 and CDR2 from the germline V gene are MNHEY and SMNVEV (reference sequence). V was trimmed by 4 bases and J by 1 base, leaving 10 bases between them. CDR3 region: CASSSDTRNTEAFF. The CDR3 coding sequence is TGTGCCAGCAGTTCGGACACGCGGAACACTGAAGCTTTCTTT.

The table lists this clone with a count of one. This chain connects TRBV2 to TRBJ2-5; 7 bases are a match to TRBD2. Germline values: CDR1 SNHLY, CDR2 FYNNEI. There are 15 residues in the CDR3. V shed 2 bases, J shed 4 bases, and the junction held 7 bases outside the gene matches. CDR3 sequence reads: CASSETRGGSETQYF. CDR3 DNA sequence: TGTGCCAGCAGTGAAACGCGCGGGGGATCAGAGACCCAGTACTTC.

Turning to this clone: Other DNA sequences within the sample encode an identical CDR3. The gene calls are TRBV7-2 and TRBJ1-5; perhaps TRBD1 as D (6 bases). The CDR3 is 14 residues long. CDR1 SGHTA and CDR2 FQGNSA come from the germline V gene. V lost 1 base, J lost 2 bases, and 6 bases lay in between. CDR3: CASSLDRGNQPQHF. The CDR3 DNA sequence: TGTGCCAGCAGCTTAGACAGGGGCAATCAGCCCCAGCATTTT.

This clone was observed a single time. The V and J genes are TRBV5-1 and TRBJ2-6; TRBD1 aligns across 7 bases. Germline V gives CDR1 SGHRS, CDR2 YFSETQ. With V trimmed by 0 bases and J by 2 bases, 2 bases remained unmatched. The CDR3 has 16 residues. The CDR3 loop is CASSLEGAAGANVLTF. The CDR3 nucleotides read TGCGCCAGCAGCTTGGAGGGGGCTGCTGGGGCCAACGTCCTGACTTTC.

The CDR3 is CASSASGTGGADTQYF. The CDR3 bases are TGTGCCAGCAGCGCCTCAGGGACAGGGGGCGCGGATACGCAGTATTTT. V is TRBV28 and J is TRBJ2-3; 12 nucleotides align to TRBD1. Germline V CDR1 and CDR2: MDHEN, SYDVKM. The junction had 10 bases not matched to a gene; V was cut back by 6 bases and J by 6 bases. The CDR3 sequence is 16 residues long.

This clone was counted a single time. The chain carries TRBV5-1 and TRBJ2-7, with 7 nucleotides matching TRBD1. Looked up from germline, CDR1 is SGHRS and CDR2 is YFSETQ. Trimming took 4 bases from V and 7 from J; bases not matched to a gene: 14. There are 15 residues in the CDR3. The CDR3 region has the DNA TGCGCCAGCAGCCGTCACAGGGGCGTGGAAAGGGAGCAGTACTTC. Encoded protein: CASSRHRGVEREQYF.

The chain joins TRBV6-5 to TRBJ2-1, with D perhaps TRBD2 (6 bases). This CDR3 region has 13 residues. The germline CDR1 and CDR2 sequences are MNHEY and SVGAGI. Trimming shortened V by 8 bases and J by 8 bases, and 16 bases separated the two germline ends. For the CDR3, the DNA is TGTGCCAGCGAGGGAACTAGCCGCGATGAGCAGTTCTTC. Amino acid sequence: CASEGTSRDEQFF.

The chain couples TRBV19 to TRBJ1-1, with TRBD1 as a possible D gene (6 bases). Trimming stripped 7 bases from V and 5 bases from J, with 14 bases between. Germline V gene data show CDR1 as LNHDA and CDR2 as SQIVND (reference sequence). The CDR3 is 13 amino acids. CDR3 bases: TGTGCCAGTACGGGGGGGGGCCGGACTGAAGCTTTCTTT. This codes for CASTGGGRTEAFF.

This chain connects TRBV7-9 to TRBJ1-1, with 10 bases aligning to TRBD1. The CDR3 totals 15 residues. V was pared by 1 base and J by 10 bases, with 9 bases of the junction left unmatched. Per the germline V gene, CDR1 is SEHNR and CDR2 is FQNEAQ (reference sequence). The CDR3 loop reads CASSLDTGTGEGAFF. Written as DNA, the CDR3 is TGTGCCAGCAGCTTAGACACCGGGACAGGGGAGGGAGCTTTCTTT.

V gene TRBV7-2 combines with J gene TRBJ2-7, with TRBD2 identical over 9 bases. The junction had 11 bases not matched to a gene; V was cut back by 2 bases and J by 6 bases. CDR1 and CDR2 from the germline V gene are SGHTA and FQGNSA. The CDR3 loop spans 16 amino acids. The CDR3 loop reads CASSLSAAGGPLEQYF. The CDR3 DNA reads TGTGCCAGCAGCTTAAGCGCGGCGGGAGGGCCCCTCGAGCAGTACTTC.

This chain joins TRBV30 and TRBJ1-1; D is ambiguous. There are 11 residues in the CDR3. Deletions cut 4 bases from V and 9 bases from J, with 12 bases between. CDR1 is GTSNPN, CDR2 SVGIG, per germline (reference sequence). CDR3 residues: CAWKAGGQAFF. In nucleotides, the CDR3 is TGTGCCTGGAAGGCAGGAGGCCAAGCTTTCTTT.

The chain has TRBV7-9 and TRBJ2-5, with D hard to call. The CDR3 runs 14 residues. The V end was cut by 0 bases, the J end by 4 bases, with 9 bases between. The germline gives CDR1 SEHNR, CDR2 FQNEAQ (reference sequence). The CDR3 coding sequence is TGTGCCAGCAGCTTAGCGCGCGGCTTAGAGACCCAGTACTTC. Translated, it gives CASSLARGLETQYF. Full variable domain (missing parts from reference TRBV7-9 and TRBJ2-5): DTGVSQNPRHKITKRGQNVTFRCDPISEHNRLYWYRQTLGQGPEFLTYFQNEAQLEKSRLLSDRFSAERPKGSFSTLEIQRTEQGDSAMYLCASSLARGLETQYFGPGTRLLVL.

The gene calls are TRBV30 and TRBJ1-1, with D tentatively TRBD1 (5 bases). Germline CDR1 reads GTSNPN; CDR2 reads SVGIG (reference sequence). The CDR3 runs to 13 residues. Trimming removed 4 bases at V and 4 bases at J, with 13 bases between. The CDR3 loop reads CAWNPGQGTEAFF. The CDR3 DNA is TGTGCCTGGAATCCAGGGCAGGGCACTGAAGCTTTCTTT. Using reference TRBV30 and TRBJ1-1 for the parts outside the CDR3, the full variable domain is SQTIHQWPATLVQPVGSPLSLECTVEGTSNPNLYWYRQAAGRGLQLLFYSVGIGQISSEVPQNLSASRPQDRQFILSSKKLLLSDSGFYLCAWNPGQGTEAFFGQGTRLTVV.

The CDR3 bases are TGTGCCAGCAGCTTAGGCCTACAGGGAAACACTGAAGCTTTCTTT. Translating gives CASSLGLQGNTEAFF. The V and J genes are TRBV13 and TRBJ1-1; maybe TRBD1 (6 bases). The CDR3 totals 15 residues. CDR1 is PRHDT and CDR2 is FYEKMQ in the germline V gene (reference sequence). V was trimmed by 0 bases and J by 2 bases, leaving 10 bases between them.

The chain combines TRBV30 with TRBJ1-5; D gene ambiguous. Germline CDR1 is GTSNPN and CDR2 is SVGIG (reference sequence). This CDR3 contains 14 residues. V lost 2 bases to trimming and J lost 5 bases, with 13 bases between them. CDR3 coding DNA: TGTGCCTGGAGTCGCGGTCTTACGTATCAGCCCCAGCATTTT. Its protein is CAWSRGLTYQPQHF. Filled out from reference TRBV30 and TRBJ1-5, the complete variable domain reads SQTIHQWPATLVQPVGSPLSLECTVEGTSNPNLYWYRQAAGRGLQLLFYSVGIGQISSEVPQNLSASRPQDRQFILSSKKLLLSDSGFYLCAWSRGLTYQPQHFGDGTRLSIL.

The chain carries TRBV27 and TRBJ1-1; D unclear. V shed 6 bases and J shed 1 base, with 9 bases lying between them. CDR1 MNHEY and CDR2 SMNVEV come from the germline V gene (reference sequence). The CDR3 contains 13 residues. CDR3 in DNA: TGTGCCAGCAGGCCCACAGCGAACACTGAAGCTTTCTTT. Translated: CASRPTANTEAFF.

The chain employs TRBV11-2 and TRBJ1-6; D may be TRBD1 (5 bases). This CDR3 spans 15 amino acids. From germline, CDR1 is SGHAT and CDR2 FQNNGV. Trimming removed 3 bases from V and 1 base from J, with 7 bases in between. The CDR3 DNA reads TGTGCCAGCAGCTTTAGGGGATCCTATAATTCACCCCTCCACTTT. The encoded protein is CASSFRGSYNSPLHF.

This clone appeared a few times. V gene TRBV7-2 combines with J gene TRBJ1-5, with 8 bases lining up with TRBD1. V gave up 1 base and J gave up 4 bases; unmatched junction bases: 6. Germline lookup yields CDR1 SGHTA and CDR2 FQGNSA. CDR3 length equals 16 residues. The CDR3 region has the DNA TGTGCCAGCAGCTTAGATCGGACAGGGCATAATCAGCCCCAGCATTTT. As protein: CASSLDRTGHNQPQHF.

The CDR3 DNA reads as TGCGCCAGCAGCCAAGATGGTTCTAGATGGTACCAAGAGACCCAGTACTTC. Its protein product is CASSQDGSRWYQETQYF. The chain couples TRBV4-3 to TRBJ2-5; D unclear. V lost 0 bases to trimming and J lost 0 bases, with 14 bases between them. Germline values: CDR1 LGHNA, CDR2 YSLEER. The CDR3 consists of 17 residues.